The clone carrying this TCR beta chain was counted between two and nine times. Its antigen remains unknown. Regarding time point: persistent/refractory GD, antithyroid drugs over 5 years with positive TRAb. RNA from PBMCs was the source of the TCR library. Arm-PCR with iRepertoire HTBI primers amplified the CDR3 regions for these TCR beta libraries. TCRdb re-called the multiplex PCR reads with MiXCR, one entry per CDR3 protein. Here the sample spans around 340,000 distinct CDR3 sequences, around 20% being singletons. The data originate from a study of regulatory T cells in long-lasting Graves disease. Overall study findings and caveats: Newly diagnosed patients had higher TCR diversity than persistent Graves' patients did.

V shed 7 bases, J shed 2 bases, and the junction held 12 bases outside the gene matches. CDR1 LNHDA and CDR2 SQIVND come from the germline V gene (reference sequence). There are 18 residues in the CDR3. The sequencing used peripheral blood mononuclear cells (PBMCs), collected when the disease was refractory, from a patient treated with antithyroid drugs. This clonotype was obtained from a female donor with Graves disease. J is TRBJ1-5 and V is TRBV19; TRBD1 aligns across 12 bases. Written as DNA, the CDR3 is TGTGCCAGTATTACGGGACAGGGGGCGAGGGGTGGCAATCAGCCCCAGCATTTT. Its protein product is CASITGQGARGGNQPQHF.